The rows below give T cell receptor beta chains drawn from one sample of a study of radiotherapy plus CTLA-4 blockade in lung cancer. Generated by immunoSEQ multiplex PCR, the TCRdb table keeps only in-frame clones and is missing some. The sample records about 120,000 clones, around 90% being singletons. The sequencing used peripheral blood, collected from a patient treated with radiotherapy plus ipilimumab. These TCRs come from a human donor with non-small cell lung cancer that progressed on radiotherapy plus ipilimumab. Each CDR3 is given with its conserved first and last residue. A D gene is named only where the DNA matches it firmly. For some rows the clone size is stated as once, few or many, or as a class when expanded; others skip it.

TGTGCCAGTACCGGGGCAGCCACCGGGGAGCTGTTTTTT,CASTGAATGELFF,TRBV6-5,once,-,TRBJ2-2
TGTGCCACCAGCAGAGACGAGTACGAGCAGTACTTC,CATSRDEYEQYF,TRBV15,few,-,TRBJ2-7
TGTGCCAGTCGCGCGTGGGGGGTACGGACCCAGTACTTC,CASRAWGVRTQYF,TRBV5-6,-,-,TRBJ2-5
TGTGCCAGCAAGACTAGCGGGAGAGGGGGAACTAGCACAGATACGCAGTATTTT,CASKTSGRGGTSTDTQYF,TRBV2,-,TRBD2,TRBJ2-3
TGTGCCAGCAGCTTAGTAGTGGGGGCCCCGGCAGGGGAGCTGTTTTTT,CASSLVVGAPAGELFF,TRBV7-2,-,-,TRBJ2-2
TGTGCCAGCAGCTTAACTAGCGGATTAAGCCCCAATGAGCAGTTCTTC,CASSLTSGLSPNEQFF,TRBV7-3,-,-,TRBJ2-1
TGTGCCATCTCAGGGACGGGGGGAACTGAAGCTTTCTTT,CAISGTGGTEAFF,TRBV28,few,-,TRBJ1-1
TGCAGCGTGACAGGGGATGGCAATCAGCCCCAGCATTTT,CSVTGDGNQPQHF,TRBV29-1,once,TRBD1,TRBJ1-5
TGTGCCAGCAGCCCCGGTCCGGGAGGGTCGGTCGAAGAGACCCAGTACTTC,CASSPGPGGSVEETQYF,TRBV7-2,-,TRBD2,TRBJ2-5
TGTGCCAGCAGCAGGGGGAGCGGGATGGGGAACGAGCAGTACTTC,CASSRGSGMGNEQYF,TRBV25-1,-,-,TRBJ2-7
TGTGCCAGCAGCCCCGAACGACCGGGCCCCAACTATGGCTACACCTTC,CASSPERPGPNYGYTF,TRBV2,-,-,TRBJ1-2
TGTGCCATCATGGACGCCGGGAGCTATGGCTACACCTTC,CAIMDAGSYGYTF,TRBV10-3,-,-,TRBJ1-2
TGTGCCAGCAGCTTGACAGGCGGTGGGTCCTACGAGCAGTACTTC,CASSLTGGGSYEQYF,TRBV7-2,few,-,TRBJ2-7
TGTGCCAGCAGCGTATTCTCCACGGGGTCCTACGAGCAGTACTTC,CASSVFSTGSYEQYF,TRBV11-2,-,-,TRBJ2-7
TGTGCCAGCAGTGAAGCCGGACAGCCAACTAATGAAAAACTGTTTTTT,CASSEAGQPTNEKLFF,TRBV6-1,-,-,TRBJ1-4
TGCGCCAGCAGCCTATCTCCGGGACTAGCGGGAGATAGGAATGAGCAGTTCTTC,CASSLSPGLAGDRNEQFF,TRBV4-1,-,TRBD2,TRBJ2-1
TGTGCCAGCAGCTTGCAGCCTAGCGGGAGGGCCCTGGGCACAGATACGCAGTATTTT,CASSLQPSGRALGTDTQYF,TRBV7-3,-,TRBD2,TRBJ2-3
TGTGCCAGCTCGGGGGTGGCTGGGGCCAACGTCCTGACTTTC,CASSGVAGANVLTF,TRBV18,-,-,TRBJ2-6
TGCGCCAGCAGCTTCCAGGGGGATGGCTACACCTTC,CASSFQGDGYTF,TRBV5-1,-,TRBD1,TRBJ1-2
TGTGCCAGCAGTGGGGGACTAGCGGGAGAGAGCCTTCCCTACAATGAGCAGTTCTTC,CASSGGLAGESLPYNEQFF,TRBV6-1,-,TRBD2,TRBJ2-1
TGTGCCAGCAGCATAGACGGCTTTAGCAATCAGCCCCAGCATTTT,CASSIDGFSNQPQHF,TRBV7-9,-,-,TRBJ1-5
TGCGCCAGCAGCGTGCTAGGAGGGGGCAATGAGCAGTTCTTC,CASSVLGGGNEQFF,TRBV5-1,-,-,TRBJ2-1
TGCGCCAGCAGCTTGGTCCATGACGGGAATGAGCAGTTCTTC,CASSLVHDGNEQFF,TRBV5-1,-,-,TRBJ2-1
TGTGCCAGCTCACGCCAGCCTCAAGAGACCCAGTACTTC,CASSRQPQETQYF,TRBV18,-,-,TRBJ2-5
TGTGCCAGCAGCCCGGGGTCGGAGCAGTTCTTC,CASSPGSEQFF,TRBV9,-,-,TRBJ2-1
TGTGCCAGCAGCTCTCGGACAGGGGCGCCCGGAAACACCATATATTTT,CASSSRTGAPGNTIYF,TRBV5-4,once,TRBD1,TRBJ1-3
TGTGCCAGCGAAGGACAGGGCAATCAGCCCCAGCATTTT,CASEGQGNQPQHF,TRBV2,-,TRBD1,TRBJ1-5
TGTGCCTGGAGTCCCCGGGGGGGGCTCTACGAGCAGTACTTC,CAWSPRGGLYEQYF,TRBV30,-,TRBD2,TRBJ2-7
TGTGCCAGCAGCCTTCATACCTCTGGGGCCAACGTCCTGACTTTC,CASSLHTSGANVLTF,TRBV7-3,-,-,TRBJ2-6
TGTGCCAGCAGCGCGAGCGGGGTGTCCTACAATGAGCAGTTCTTC,CASSASGVSYNEQFF,TRBV2,few,TRBD2,TRBJ2-1
TGTGCCAGCAGTGGAATGACAGGGGACATACGAGGGCAGTACTTC,CASSGMTGDIRGQYF,TRBV6-1,-,TRBD1,TRBJ2-7
TGTGCCAGCAGCTTGACCGGCTCCTACAATGAGCAGTTCTTC,CASSLTGSYNEQFF,TRBV5-8,-,-,TRBJ2-1
TGTGCCAGCAGTTACACCGGGACTAGCACAGATACGCAGTATTTT,CASSYTGTSTDTQYF,TRBV6-5,-,-,TRBJ2-3
TGTGCCAGCAGCGTAGGACCCGGGATCAGACAGGGGGCCGGAACTGAAGCTTTCTTT,CASSVGPGIRQGAGTEAFF,TRBV9,once,TRBD1,TRBJ1-1
TGCAGCGTGGGGAATGTAGGGGCAGTAAGTGAGCAGTTCTTC,CSVGNVGAVSEQFF,TRBV29-1,-,-,TRBJ2-1
TGTGCCACCCCGACAGGGTCCGGGGAGCTGTTTTTT,CATPTGSGELFF,TRBV2,-,TRBD1,TRBJ2-2